A single sample gave rise to the 7 T cell receptor beta chains below, sequenced in a study of CD8+ T cells in alopecia areata. Treatment in this sample: oral pan-JAK inhibitor, 5-10 mg twice daily. Sequencing used cDNA as its template, made by extracting RNA and reverse transcribing it. Clones were sequenced by immunoSEQ multiplex PCR, and TCRdb holds only the in-frame ones, with some missing. The top ten hold about 15% of the sample, which has 150,000 or so clones, 45% to 60% seen once. The source was CD8+ T cells sorted from blood, collected at week 4, from a patient treated with tofacitinib. The origin of the receptors is a human donor with alopecia areata.

The chain has TRBV4-3 and TRBJ2-7; D is possibly TRBD2 (5 bases). From germline, CDR1 is LGHNA and CDR2 YSLEER. V lost 3 bases and J lost 5, with 17 bases in between. The CDR3 covers 15 residues. The DNA of the CDR3 is TGCGCCAGCAGCCACGGAGGTCCTAACGGGGACGAGCAGTACTTC. This sequence encodes CASSHGGPNGDEQYF.

The chain employs TRBV11-2 and TRBJ2-1; D is possibly TRBD1 or TRBD2 (6 bases each). Germline CDR1 and CDR2: SGHAT and FQNNGV. V shed 5 bases and J shed 6 bases, with 17 bases lying between them. The CDR3 runs 15 residues. CDR3 sequence: CASSLYKQGGNEQFF. DNA of the CDR3: TGTGCCAGCAGCCTGTACAAACAGGGAGGCAATGAGCAGTTCTTC.

This clone came up a few times. The chain combines TRBV27 with TRBJ1-5, with a weak D call TRBD1 (5 bases). Trimming removed 2 bases at V and 1 base at J, with 6 bases between. The CDR3 has 14 residues. CDR1 MNHEY and CDR2 SMNVEV come from the germline V gene (reference sequence). The CDR3 bases are TGTGCCAGCAGTTTAAGGGGAAGCAATCAGCCCCAGCATTTT. Its protein is CASSLRGSNQPQHF.

The chain combines TRBV5-4 with TRBJ1-1; TRBD1 matches at 10 bases. Germline V gene data show CDR1 as SGHNT and CDR2 as YYREEE (reference sequence). The CDR3 extends over 13 amino acids. V trimming: 4 bases; J trimming: 3 bases; junction bases outside the gene matches: 0. This chain's CDR3 is CASSGTGDTEAFF. For the CDR3, the DNA is TGTGCCAGCAGCGGGACAGGGGACACTGAAGCTTTCTTT.

V is TRBV9 and J is TRBJ1-2; D perhaps matches TRBD1 (5 bases). The V gene lost 3 bases and the J gene lost 6 bases, with 12 bases spanning the gap. CDR3 length: 13 amino acids. CDR1 and CDR2 (germline): SGDLS, YYNGEE. The CDR3 sequence: CASSAHMGDGYTF. The CDR3 DNA follows: TGTGCCAGCAGCGCACACATGGGGGATGGCTACACCTTC.

The rearrangement joins TRBV6-5 to TRBJ2-3; D unresolved. CDR3 size: 14 residues. Deletions cut 5 bases from V and 0 bases from J, with 9 bases between. Germline V gene lookup returns CDR1 MNHEY and CDR2 SVGAGI. As DNA, the CDR3 is TGTGCCAGCAGTATGGTCCTTAGCACAGATACGCAGTATTTT. Protein product: CASSMVLSTDTQYF.

This chain uses TRBV27 with TRBJ2-3, with a weak D call TRBD2 (7 bases). V gave up 3 bases and J gave up 8 bases, with 15 bases separating them. Germline V gives CDR1 MNHEY, CDR2 SMNVEV (reference sequence). CDR3 length: 14 amino acids. CDR3 sequence: CASSLSGGPGTQYF. CDR3 DNA sequence: TGTGCCAGCAGTTTGTCGGGGGGCCCTGGTACGCAGTATTTT.